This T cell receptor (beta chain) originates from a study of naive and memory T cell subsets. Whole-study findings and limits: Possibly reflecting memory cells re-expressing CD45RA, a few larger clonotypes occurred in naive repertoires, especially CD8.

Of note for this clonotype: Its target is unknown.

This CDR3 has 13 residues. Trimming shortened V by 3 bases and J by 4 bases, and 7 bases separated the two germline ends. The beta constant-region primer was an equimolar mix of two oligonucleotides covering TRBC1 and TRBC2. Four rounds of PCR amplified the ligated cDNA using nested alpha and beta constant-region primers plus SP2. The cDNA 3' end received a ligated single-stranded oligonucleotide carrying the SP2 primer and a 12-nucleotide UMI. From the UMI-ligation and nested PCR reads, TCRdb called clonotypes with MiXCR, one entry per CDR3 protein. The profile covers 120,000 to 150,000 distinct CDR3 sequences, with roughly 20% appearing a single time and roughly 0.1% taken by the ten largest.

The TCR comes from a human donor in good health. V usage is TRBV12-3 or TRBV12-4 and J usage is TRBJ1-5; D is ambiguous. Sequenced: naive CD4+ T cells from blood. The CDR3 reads CASSFPGNQPQHF. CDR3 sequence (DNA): TGTGCCAGCAGTTTTCCGGGGAATCAGCCCCAGCATTTT.